This TCR beta chain was observed in a study of blood T cell repertoires in COVID-19. Background on the study: COVID-19 samples collected from the United States, Italy and Spain covered acute and convalescent phases. The cDNA or gDNA used as material had been derived from T cells, B-cell-depleted T cells, or PBMCs.

Trimming at V came to 7 bases and at J to 4 bases, leaving 9 bases not matched to a gene. The CDR3 is 13 amino acids. CDR1 SQVTM and CDR2 ANQGSEA come from the germline V gene. Study processing details: The assay estimated nucleated cells by amplifying reference gene primers. TCRdb's table, derived via immunoSEQ multiplex PCR, lists solely in-frame clones and lacks some. The DNA gave D and trimming, while V, J and clone size come from that table. The sample carries around 44,000 clones, 92% recorded once. This sequence originates from a human donor in a cohort sampled during active COVID-19. Input material: peripheral blood. This rearrangement joins TRBV29-1 to TRBJ1-2, with 7 nucleotides matching TRBD1. The CDR3, as DNA: TGCAGCGCCCCGGTAGGGGGCAGCTATGGCTACACCTTC. Amino acid sequence: CSAPVGGSYGYTF. The full variable domain, rest sourced from reference TRBV29-1 and TRBJ1-2, is SAVISQKPSRDICQRGTSLTIQCQVDSQVTMMFWYRQQPGQSLTLIATANQGSEATYESGFVIDKFPISRPNLTFSTLTVSNMSPEDSSIYLCSAPVGGSYGYTFGSGTRLTVV.